The text below deals with one TCR beta chain. From germline, CDR1 is WNHNN and CDR2 SYGVQD (reference sequence). V lost 0 bases, J lost 0 bases, and 9 bases lay in between. The CDR3 covers 16 residues. This entry is derived from a study of control samples from healthy donors and cancer patients. Data came from immunoSEQ multiplex PCR; TCRdb stores just in-frame clones and leaves some out. The sample has some 71,000 clones; about 89% are singletons. The sequencing sample was made of PBMCs. V and J are TRBV10-1 and TRBJ2-1; perhaps TRBD2 as D (6 bases). This sequence was found in a woman aged 45-65 years with head and neck cancer. The CDR3 region is CASSESRGTSYNEQFF. CDR3 in DNA: TGCGCCAGCAGTGAGTCCCGGGGGACCTCCTACAATGAGCAGTTCTTC.